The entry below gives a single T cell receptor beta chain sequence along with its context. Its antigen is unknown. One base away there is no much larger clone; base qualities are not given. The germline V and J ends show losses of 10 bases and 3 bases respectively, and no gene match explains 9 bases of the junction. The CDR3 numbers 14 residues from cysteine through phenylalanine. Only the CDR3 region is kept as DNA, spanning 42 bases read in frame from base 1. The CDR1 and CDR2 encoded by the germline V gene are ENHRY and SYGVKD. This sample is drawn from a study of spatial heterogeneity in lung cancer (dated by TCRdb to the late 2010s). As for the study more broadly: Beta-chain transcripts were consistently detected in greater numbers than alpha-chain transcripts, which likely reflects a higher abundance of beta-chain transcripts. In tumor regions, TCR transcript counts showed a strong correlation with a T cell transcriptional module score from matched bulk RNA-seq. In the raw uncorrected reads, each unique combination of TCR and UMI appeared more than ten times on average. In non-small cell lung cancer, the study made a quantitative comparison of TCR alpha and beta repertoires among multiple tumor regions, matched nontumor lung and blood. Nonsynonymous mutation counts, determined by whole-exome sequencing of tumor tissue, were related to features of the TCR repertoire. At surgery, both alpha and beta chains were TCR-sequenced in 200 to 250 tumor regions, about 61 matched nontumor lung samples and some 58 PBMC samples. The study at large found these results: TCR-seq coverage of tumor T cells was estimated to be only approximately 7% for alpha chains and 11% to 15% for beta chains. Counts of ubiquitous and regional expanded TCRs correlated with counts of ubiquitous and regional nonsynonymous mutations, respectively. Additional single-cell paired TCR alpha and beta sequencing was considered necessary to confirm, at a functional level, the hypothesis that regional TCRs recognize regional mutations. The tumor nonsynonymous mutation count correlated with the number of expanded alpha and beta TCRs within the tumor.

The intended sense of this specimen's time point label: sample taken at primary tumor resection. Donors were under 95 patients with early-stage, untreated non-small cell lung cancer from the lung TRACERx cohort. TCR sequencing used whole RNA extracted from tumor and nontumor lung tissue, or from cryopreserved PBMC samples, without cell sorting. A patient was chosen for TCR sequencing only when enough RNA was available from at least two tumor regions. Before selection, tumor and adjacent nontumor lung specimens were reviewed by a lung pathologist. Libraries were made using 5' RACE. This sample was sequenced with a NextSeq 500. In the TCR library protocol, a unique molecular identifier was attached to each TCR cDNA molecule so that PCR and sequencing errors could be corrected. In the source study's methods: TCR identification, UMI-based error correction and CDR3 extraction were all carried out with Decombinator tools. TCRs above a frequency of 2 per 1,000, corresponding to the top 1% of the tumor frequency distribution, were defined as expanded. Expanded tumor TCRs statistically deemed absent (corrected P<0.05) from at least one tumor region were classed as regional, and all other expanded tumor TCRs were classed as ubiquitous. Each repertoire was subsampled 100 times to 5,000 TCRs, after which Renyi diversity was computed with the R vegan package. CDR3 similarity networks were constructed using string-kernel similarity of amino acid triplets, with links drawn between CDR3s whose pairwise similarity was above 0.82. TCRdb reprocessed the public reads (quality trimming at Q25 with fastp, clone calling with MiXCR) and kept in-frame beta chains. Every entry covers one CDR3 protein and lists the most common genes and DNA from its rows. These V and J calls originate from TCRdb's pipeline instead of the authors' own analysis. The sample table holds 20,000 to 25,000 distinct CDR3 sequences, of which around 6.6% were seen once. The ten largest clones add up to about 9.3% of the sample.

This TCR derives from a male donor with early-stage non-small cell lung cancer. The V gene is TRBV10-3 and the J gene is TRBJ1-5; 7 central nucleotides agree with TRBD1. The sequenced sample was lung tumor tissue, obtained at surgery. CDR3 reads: CATRDSTSNQPQHF. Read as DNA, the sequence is TGTGCCACCAGGGACAGTACCTCCAATCAGCCCCAGCATTTT.